Detailed here is one T cell receptor (beta chain). Germline V gene data show CDR1 as LGHDT and CDR2 as YNNKEL (reference sequence). The CDR3 sequence is 18 residues long. Trimming shortened V by 0 bases and J by 4 bases, and 21 bases separated the two germline ends. Seattle participants joined during active infection and were tracked over time. Assay used: immunoSEQ multiplex PCR; TCRdb lists only in-frame clones, some missing. The sample gives approximately 150,000 clones, approximately 85% of which show up once; under 3.5% is in the top ten. This sample is drawn from a study of blood T cell repertoires in COVID-19.

The sequence came from an elderly woman with COVID-19, enrolled during active disease. The chain recombines TRBV3-1 (or the pseudogene TRBV3-2) with TRBJ1-2, with D possibly matching TRBD1 (5 bases). Sequences were obtained from peripheral blood. The CDR3 DNA reads TGTGCCAGCAGCCAAGATCTACGGGTACAGGATTGGACCTATGGCTACACCTTC. It codes for CASSQDLRVQDWTYGYTF.